The 17 T cell receptor beta chains below come from one sample, sequenced in a study of shared clonotypes between healthy human individuals. Some clones are missing from TCRdb's copy, which holds only in-frame ones; the method was immunoSEQ multiplex PCR. The repertoire consists of fewer than 850,000 clones, with about 78% occurring once and the leading ten covering around 1.8%. Input material: memory CD4+ T cells sorted from blood. The subset is: CD45RA-negative fraction. The receptors derive from a woman aged 25 to 39 in good health.

This clone was seen only once. The rearrangement joins TRBV6-1 to TRBJ2-7; 12 bases fit TRBD2. Germline-derived CDR1 and CDR2 are MNHNS and SASEGT. The V and J ends lost 5 bases and 3 bases, in that order; junction bases with no gene match: 5. The CDR3 runs to 15 residues. The CDR3 DNA reads as TGTGCCAGCAGTCTTCTAGCGGGGGGGAACTACGAGCAGTACTTC. Amino acid sequence: CASSLLAGGNYEQYF.

This clone was recorded once. This sequence joins TRBV6-6 and TRBJ2-1, with 7 bases that match TRBD1. The V gene end was trimmed by 4 bases and the J gene end by 9 bases; junction bases not matched to a gene: 3. CDR3 length: 12 residues. CDR1 and CDR2 from the germline V gene are MNHNY and SVGAGI (reference sequence). The CDR3 DNA follows: TGTGCCAGCAGTTCGACAGGGCTTGAGCAGTTCTTC. Its translation: CASSSTGLEQFF.

The chain employs TRBV21-1 and TRBJ1-1. TRBV21-1 is a pseudogene segment. The CDR3 spans 12 residues. The CDR3: CASSKETGEAFF. As DNA, the CDR3 is TGTGCCAGCAGCAAAGAGACGGGTGAAGCTTTCTTT.

This chain uses TRBV7-2 with TRBJ1-3, with a weak D call TRBD1 (6 bases). CDR1 and CDR2 from the germline V gene are SGHTA and FQGNSA. V was trimmed by 6 bases and J by 0 bases, leaving 12 bases between them. This CDR3 is 15 amino acids long. The CDR3, as DNA: TGTGCCAGCAGAGCACCAGGGGTCTCTGGAAACACCATATATTTT. It is translated as CASRAPGVSGNTIYF.

The chain has TRBV18 and TRBJ2-6, with 10 bases aligning to TRBD1. The CDR3 totals 20 residues. Looked up from germline, CDR1 is KGHSH and CDR2 is LQKENI. Losses at the gene ends were 2 bases for V and 0 bases for J; bases not matched to a gene: 10. The CDR3: CASSPRLTGGLDSGANVLTF. CDR3 DNA: TGTGCCAGCTCACCAAGGCTGACAGGGGGCCTCGACTCTGGGGCCAACGTCCTGACTTTC.

The chain carries TRBV6-5 and TRBJ2-5; 10 bases are shared with TRBD2. From germline, CDR1 is MNHEY and CDR2 SVGAGI. Trimming cost V 2 bases and J 4 bases; bases outside gene matches: 7. The length of the CDR3 is 16 residues. The CDR3 DNA sequence: TGTGCCAGCAGTTACCCCACTAGCGGGGCGCGAGAGACCCAGTACTTC. Its protein product is CASSYPTSGARETQYF.

The table lists this clone with a few counts. CDR3 sequence reads: CASSPTSGTDTQYF. CDR3 coding DNA: TGTGCCAGCAGCCCGACTAGCGGCACAGATACGCAGTATTTT. The rearrangement uses TRBV2 and TRBJ2-3, with 8 bases lining up with TRBD2. V shed 6 bases, J shed 1 base, and the junction held 3 bases outside the gene matches. The CDR3 is 14 residues long. Germline CDR1 SNHLY, CDR2 FYNNEI.

This chain uses TRBV7-9 with TRBJ1-4; D possibly corresponds to TRBD1 (6 bases). Germline assignment: CDR1 SEHNR and CDR2 FQNEAQ (reference sequence). This CDR3 has 17 residues. V was clipped by 5 bases and J by 4 bases, with 20 bases between them. CDR3 protein: CASSRPQLTGVNEKLFF. The DNA of the CDR3 is TGTGCCAGCAGCCGCCCCCAATTGACAGGCGTTAATGAAAAACTGTTTTTT.

The chain is built from TRBV23-1 and TRBJ1-3; D unresolved. TRBV23-1 is classed as an ORF, of uncertain function. V lost 3 bases and J 0 bases, leaving 15 bases between the germline ends. The CDR3 is 17 residues long. The CDR3 nucleotides read TGCGCCAGCAGTCAGGGGTCAGCCTTGAGCTCTGGAAACACCATATATTTT. Residues: CASSQGSALSSGNTIYF.

This chain uses TRBV28 with TRBJ2-5; unclear D gene. Judging by the DNA end, TRBJ2-7 fits better; the J call may be wrong. Germline CDR1 MDHEN, CDR2 SYDVKM. This CDR3 region has 14 residues. As DNA, the CDR3 is TGTGCCAGCAGTTTATATCTCCGCTTATACGAGCAGTACTTC. Its translation is CASSLYLRLYEQYF.

The chain carries TRBV29-1 and TRBJ1-1; maybe TRBD1 (5 bases). V was shortened by 7 bases and J by 6 bases, with 24 bases between the two germline ends. Germline lookup yields CDR1 SQVTM and CDR2 ANQGSEA. CDR3 size: 15 residues. The CDR3 here is CSASNGANRVSEAFF. Written as DNA, the CDR3 is TGCAGCGCCAGTAACGGGGCCAATAGGGTTTCTGAAGCTTTCTTT.

This clone was found a few times. V gene TRBV2 combines with J gene TRBJ1-1; D unclear. CDR3 length: 14 amino acids. The V end lost 2 bases, the J end lost 0 bases, and 7 bases lay between the germline ends. The V gene's germline CDR1 is SNHLY and CDR2 FYNNEI. CDR3 sequence: CASSEQSVNTEAFF. CDR3 nucleotides: TGTGCCAGCAGTGAACAGTCAGTGAACACTGAAGCTTTCTTT.

The rearrangement joins TRBV5-1 to TRBJ2-7; D is possibly TRBD1 or TRBD2 (7 bases each). Germline assignment: CDR1 SGHRS and CDR2 YFSETQ. The CDR3 consists of 15 residues. V dropped 0 bases and J dropped 2 bases, with 12 bases sitting between them. The CDR3 loop is CASSLEAGGAYEQYF. The CDR3, as DNA: TGCGCCAGCAGCTTGGAGGCAGGGGGGGCCTACGAGCAGTACTTC.

The chain employs TRBV7-2 and TRBJ2-7, with D perhaps being TRBD1 or TRBD2 (5 bases each). Trimming shortened V by 4 bases and J by 0 bases, and 13 bases separated the two germline ends. The germline gives CDR1 SGHTA, CDR2 FQGNSA. The CDR3 is made up of 15 amino acids. CDR3 loop: CASSSQVGSSYEQYF. The CDR3 DNA is TGTGCCAGCAGCTCACAGGTTGGGAGCTCCTACGAGCAGTACTTC. Together with reference TRBV7-2 and TRBJ2-7, the CDR3 gives the full variable domain: GAGVSQSPSNKVTEKGKDVELRCDPISGHTALYWYRQSLGQGLEFLIYFQGNSAPDKSGLPSDRFSAERTGGSVSTLTIQRTQQEDSAVYLCASSSQVGSSYEQYFGPGTRLTVT.

The rearrangement joins TRBV6-6 to TRBJ1-1; 8 nucleotides match TRBD1. Germline CDR1 and CDR2: MNHNY and SVGAGI (reference sequence). The CDR3 totals 13 residues. Trimming removed 5 bases from V and 4 bases from J; junction bases left unmatched: 3. CDR3 sequence: CASSDRGGTEAFF. The CDR3 DNA sequence: TGTGCCAGCAGTGACAGGGGCGGCACTGAAGCTTTCTTT.

This clone was seen repeatedly, ten times or more. The V gene is TRBV28, the J gene TRBJ2-2, with D perhaps matching TRBD1 or TRBD2 (5 bases each). The ends were cut back, 6 bases at V and 7 bases at J, with 18 bases in the middle. CDR1 is MDHEN and CDR2 is SYDVKM in the germline V gene. This CDR3 spans 15 amino acids. The CDR3 is CASSPVGVGGGELFF. In nucleotides, the CDR3 is TGTGCCAGCAGCCCAGTCGGCGTTGGGGGCGGGGAGCTGTTTTTT.

This clone was seen only a few times. Possible read error: a much larger clone is one base away. This same CDR3 is encoded by further DNA sequences in the sample. The chain has TRBV14 and TRBJ2-7, with 9 bases lining up with TRBD1. CDR1 is SGHDN and CDR2 is FVKESK in the germline V gene. CDR3 length: 13 residues. V trimming: 6 bases; J trimming: 4 bases; junction bases outside the gene matches: 4. CDR3 DNA: TGTGCCAGCAGACTACAGGGGGCTTACGAGCAGTACTTC. Its translation: CASRLQGAYEQYF.